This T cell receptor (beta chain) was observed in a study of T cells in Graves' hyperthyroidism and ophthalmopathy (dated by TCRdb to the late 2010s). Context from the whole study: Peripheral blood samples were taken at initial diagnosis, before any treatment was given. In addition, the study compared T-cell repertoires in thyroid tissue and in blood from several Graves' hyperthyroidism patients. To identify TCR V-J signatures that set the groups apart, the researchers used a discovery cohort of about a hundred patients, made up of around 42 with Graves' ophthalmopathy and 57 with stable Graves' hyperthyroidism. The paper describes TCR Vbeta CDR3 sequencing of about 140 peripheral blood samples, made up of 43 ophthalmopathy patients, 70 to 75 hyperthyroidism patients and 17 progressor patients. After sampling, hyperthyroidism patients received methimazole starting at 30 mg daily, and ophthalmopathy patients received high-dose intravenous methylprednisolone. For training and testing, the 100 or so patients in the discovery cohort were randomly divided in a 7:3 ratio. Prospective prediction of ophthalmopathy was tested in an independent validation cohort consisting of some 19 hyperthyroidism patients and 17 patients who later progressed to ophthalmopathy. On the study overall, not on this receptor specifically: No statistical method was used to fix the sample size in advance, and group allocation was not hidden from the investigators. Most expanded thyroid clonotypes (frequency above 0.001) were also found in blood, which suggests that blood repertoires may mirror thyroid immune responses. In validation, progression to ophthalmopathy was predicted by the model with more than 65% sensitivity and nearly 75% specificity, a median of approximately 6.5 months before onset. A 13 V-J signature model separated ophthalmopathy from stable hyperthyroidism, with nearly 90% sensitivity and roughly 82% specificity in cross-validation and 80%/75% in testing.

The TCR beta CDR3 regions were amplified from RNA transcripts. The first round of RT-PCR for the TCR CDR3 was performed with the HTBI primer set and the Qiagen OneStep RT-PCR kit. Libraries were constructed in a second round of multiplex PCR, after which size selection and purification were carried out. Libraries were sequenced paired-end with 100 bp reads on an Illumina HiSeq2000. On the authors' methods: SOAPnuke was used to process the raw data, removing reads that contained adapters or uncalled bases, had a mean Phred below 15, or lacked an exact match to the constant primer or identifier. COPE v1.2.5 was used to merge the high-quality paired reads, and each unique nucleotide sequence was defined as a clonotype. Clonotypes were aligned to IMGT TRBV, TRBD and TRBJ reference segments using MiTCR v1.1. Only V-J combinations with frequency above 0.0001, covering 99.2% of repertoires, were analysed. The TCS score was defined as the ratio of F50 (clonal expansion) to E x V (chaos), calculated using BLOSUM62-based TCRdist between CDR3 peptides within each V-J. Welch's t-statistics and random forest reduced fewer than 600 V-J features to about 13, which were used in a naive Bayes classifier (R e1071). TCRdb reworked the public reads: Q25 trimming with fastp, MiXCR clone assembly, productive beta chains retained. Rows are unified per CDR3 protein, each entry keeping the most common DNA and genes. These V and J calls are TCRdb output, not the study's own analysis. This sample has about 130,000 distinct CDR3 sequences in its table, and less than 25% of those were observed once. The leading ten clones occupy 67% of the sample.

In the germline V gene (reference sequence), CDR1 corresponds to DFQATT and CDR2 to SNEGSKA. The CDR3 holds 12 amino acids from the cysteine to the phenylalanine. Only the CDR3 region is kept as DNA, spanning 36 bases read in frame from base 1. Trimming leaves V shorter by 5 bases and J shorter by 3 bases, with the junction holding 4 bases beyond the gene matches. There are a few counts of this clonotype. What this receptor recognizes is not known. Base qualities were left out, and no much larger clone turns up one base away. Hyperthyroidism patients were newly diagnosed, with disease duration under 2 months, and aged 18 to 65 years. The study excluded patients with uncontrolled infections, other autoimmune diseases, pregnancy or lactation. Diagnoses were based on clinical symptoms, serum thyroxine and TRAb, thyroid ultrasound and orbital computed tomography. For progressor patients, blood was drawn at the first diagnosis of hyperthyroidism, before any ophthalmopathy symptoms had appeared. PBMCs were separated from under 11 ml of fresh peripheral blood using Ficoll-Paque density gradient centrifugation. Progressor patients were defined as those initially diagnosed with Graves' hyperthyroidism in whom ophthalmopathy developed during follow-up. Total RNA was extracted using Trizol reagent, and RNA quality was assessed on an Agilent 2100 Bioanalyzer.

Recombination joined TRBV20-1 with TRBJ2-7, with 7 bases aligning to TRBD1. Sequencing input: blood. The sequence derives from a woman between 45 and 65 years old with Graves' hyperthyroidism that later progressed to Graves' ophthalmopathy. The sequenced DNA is TGCAGTGCTCCAAGACAGGGCTACGAGCAGTACTTC. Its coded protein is CSAPRQGYEQYF.